These 3 T cell receptor beta chains were all obtained from the same sample, sequenced in a study of blood T cell repertoires in COVID-19. Method: immunoSEQ multiplex PCR; TCRdb's copy keeps in-frame clones and lacks some. The repertoire holds under 130,000 clones, with about four fifths as singletons. Sequenced sample: peripheral blood. The receptors originated from a woman aged 80 or over with acute or convalescent COVID-19.

The V call is TRBV5-1, the J call TRBJ1-3; TRBD1 aligns across 8 bases. Trimming at V came to 0 bases and at J to 2 bases, leaving 4 bases not matched to a gene. The CDR3 is made up of 16 amino acids. From germline, CDR1 is SGHRS and CDR2 YFSETQ. CDR3 nucleotide sequence: TGCGCCAGCAGCTTGGATACAGGGGGTACTGGAAACACCATATATTTT. This codes for CASSLDTGGTGNTIYF.

The chain recombines TRBV6-9 with TRBJ2-3; D possibly corresponds to TRBD2 (5 bases). Trimming pared 5 bases from V and 0 bases from J, leaving 21 bases between. This CDR3 region has 18 residues. Germline V CDR1 and CDR2: MNHGY, SVAAGI. CDR3 coding DNA: TGTGCCAGCAGTATCCGGACTCTAAGTTTACCTAGCACAGATACGCAGTATTTT. Its translation: CASSIRTLSLPSTDTQYF.

The chain is built from TRBV11-3 and TRBJ2-1, with 7 bases that match TRBD2. This CDR3 region has 16 residues. Germline V lookup: CDR1 SGHNT, CDR2 YENEEA. V was pared by 2 bases and J by 3 bases, with 7 bases of the junction left unmatched. CDR3 amino acids: CASSLRGGKSYNEQFF. The CDR3 bases are TGTGCCAGCAGCTTAAGGGGAGGGAAGAGCTACAATGAGCAGTTCTTC.